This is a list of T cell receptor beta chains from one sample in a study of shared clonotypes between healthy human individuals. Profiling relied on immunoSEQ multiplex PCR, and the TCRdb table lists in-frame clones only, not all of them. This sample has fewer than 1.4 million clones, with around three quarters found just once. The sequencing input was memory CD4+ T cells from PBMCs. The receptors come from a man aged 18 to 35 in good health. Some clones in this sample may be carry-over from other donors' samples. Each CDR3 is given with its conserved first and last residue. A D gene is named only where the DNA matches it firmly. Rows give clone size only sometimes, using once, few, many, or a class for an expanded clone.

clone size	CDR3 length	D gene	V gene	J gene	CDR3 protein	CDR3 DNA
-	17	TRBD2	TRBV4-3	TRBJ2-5	CASSQEPSGRALETQYF	TGCGCCAGCAGCCAAGAGCCTAGCGGGAGGGCCCTGGAGACCCAGTACTTC
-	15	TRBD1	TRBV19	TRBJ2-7	CASSDRATFVYEQYF	TGTGCCAGTAGTGACAGGGCGACCTTCGTCTACGAGCAGTACTTC
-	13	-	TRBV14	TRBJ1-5	CASSLRLGQPQHF	TGTGCCAGCAGCCTTAGATTGGGGCAGCCCCAGCATTTT
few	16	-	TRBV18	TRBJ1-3	CASSPRGRGNFGTIYF	TGTGCCAGCTCACCACGTGGAAGGGGGAATTTCGGCACCATATATTTT
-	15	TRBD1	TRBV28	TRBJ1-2	CASRGTAHPPYGYTF	TGTGCCAGCAGGGGGACAGCGCACCCCCCTTATGGCTACACCTTC
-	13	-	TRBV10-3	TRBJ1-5	CAISRTPGQPQHF	TGTGCCATCAGTAGAACCCCGGGACAGCCCCAGCATTTT
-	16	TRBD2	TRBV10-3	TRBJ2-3	CAISERAGDRGDTQYF	TGTGCCATCAGCGAGAGAGCGGGAGATAGAGGAGATACGCAGTATTTT
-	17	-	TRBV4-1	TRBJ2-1	CASSLQGSTATYNEQFF	TGCGCCAGCAGCCTCCAAGGTTCGACCGCTACCTACAATGAGCAGTTCTTC
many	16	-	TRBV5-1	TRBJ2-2	CASSLGPSGNTGELFF	TGCGCCAGCAGCTTGGGTCCCAGCGGGAACACCGGGGAGCTGTTTTTT
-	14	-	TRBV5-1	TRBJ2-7	CASSLGAVPTEQYF	TGCGCCAGCAGCTTGGGGGCCGTACCCACCGAGCAGTACTTC
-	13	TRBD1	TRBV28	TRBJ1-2	CASSYRGRGGYTF	TGTGCCAGCAGTTACAGGGGGCGAGGCGGCTACACCTTC
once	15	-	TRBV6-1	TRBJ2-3	CASSTRTGSTDTQYF	TGTGCCAGCAGTACACGCACGGGTAGCACAGATACGCAGTATTTT
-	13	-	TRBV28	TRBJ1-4	CASRGDGAEKLFF	TGTGCCAGCAGGGGTGACGGGGCAGAAAAACTGTTTTTT
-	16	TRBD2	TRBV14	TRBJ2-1	CASSLLIGGLVNEQFF	TGTGCCAGCAGCCTCCTAATTGGGGGACTAGTCAATGAGCAGTTCTTC
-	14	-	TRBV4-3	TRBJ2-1	CASSHTSLYNEQFF	TGCGCCAGCAGCCATACTAGCCTCTACAATGAGCAGTTCTTC
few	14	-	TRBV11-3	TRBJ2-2	CASSVTRATGELFF	TGTGCCAGCAGCGTTACTAGGGCTACCGGGGAGCTGTTTTTT
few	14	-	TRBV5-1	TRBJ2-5	CASSLEQVQETQYF	TGCGCCAGCAGCTTGGAGCAGGTCCAAGAGACCCAGTACTTC
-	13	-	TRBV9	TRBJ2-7	CASSVDGAYEQYF	TGTGCCAGCAGCGTTGACGGAGCCTACGAGCAGTACTTC
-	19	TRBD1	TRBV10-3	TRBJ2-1	CAISESLRGQGSSYNEQFF	TGTGCCATCAGTGAGTCATTACGCGGACAGGGGTCCTCCTACAATGAGCAGTTCTTC
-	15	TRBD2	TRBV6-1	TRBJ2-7	CASSELAGAVDEQYF	TGTGCCAGCAGTGAACTAGCGGGAGCTGTGGACGAGCAGTACTTC
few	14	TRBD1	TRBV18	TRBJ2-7	CASSPPRDRDEQYF	TGTGCCAGCTCACCACCTCGGGACAGGGACGAGCAGTACTTC
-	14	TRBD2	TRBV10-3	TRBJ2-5	CAIGSGRAQETQYF	TGTGCCATCGGTAGCGGGAGGGCACAAGAGACCCAGTACTTC
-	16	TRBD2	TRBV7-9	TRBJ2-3	CASSLTGTTGTDTQYF	TGTGCCAGCAGCCTTACCGGGACTACCGGGACAGATACGCAGTATTTT
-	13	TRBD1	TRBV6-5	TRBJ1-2	CASSLGQDLGYTF	TGTGCCAGCAGTCTAGGACAGGACTTGGGCTACACCTTC